What follows are 10 T cell receptor beta chains derived from one specimen sequenced in a study of T cell responses to AZD1222 COVID-19 vaccine. The assay was immunoSEQ multiplex PCR, and TCRdb's table has in-frame clones only and misses some. The sample lists about 160,000 clones; more than 80% were seen once. The input for sequencing was peripheral blood, taken 28 days after the second AZD1222 dose. Every receptor here comes from an adult who received the AZD1222 COVID-19 vaccine.

V and J are TRBV5-5 and TRBJ2-3, with D perhaps TRBD1 (6 bases). The ends were cut back, 1 base at V and 2 bases at J, with 8 bases in the middle. The CDR3 sequence is 14 residues long. Germline V gene sequence: CDR1 SGHKS, CDR2 YYEKEE (reference sequence). The CDR3 here is CASSLPGATDTQYF. CDR3 coding DNA: TGTGCCAGCAGCTTGCCAGGGGCCACAGATACGCAGTATTTT.

The rearrangement uses TRBV12-5 and TRBJ2-4, with 7 bases that match TRBD2. The V gene end was trimmed by 0 bases and the J gene end by 0 bases; junction bases not matched to a gene: 11. This CDR3 has 19 residues. In germline, CDR1 is LGHNT, CDR2 FRNRAP. CDR3 bases: TGTGCTAGTGGTTTGGTACAGAGTGGCGGGAGCCCAGCCAAAAACATTCAGTACTTC. It translates to CASGLVQSGGSPAKNIQYF.

The V gene is TRBV19, the J gene TRBJ2-7; 9 bases align to TRBD1. Germline loops: CDR1 LNHDA, CDR2 SQIVND (reference sequence). V was pared by 3 bases and J by 3 bases, with 3 bases of the junction left unmatched. This CDR3 has 14 amino acids. The CDR3 sequence: CASSMGQGGYEQYF. In DNA, the CDR3 is TGTGCCAGTAGTATGGGACAGGGAGGCTACGAGCAGTACTTC.

Here the CDR3 DNA reads TGTGCCAGCAGTGAACGGGACTATGAGCAGTTCTTC. This sequence encodes CASSERDYEQFF. V gene TRBV2 combines with J gene TRBJ2-1, with a tentative D call TRBD2 (6 bases). V was shortened by 2 bases and J by 8 bases, with 7 bases between the two germline ends. In germline, CDR1 is SNHLY, CDR2 FYNNEI. This CDR3 spans 12 amino acids. Full variable domain (rest looked up from reference TRBV2 and TRBJ2-1): EPEVTQTPSHQVTQMGQEVILRCVPISNHLYFYWYRQILGQKVEFLVSFYNNEISEKSEIFDDQFSVERPDGSNFTLKIRSTKLEDSAMYFCASSERDYEQFFGPGTRLTVL.

This clone was counted between two and nine times. This chain joins TRBV28 and TRBJ2-1; TRBD1 matches 9 bases. The J segment lost 8 bases and the V segment lost 10 bases, leaving 9 bases of the junction unmatched. The CDR3 totals 13 residues. Germline CDR1 and CDR2: MDHEN and SYDVKM. The CDR3 DNA sequence: TGTGCCATCCCGGGACAGGGAGGCGATGAGCAGTTCTTC. Residues: CAIPGQGGDEQFF.

This clone was recorded a few times. This chain joins TRBV4-1 and TRBJ1-1; D remains ambiguous. Germline V CDR1 and CDR2: MGHRA, YSYEKL. Trimming pared 0 bases from V and 4 bases from J, leaving 18 bases between. This CDR3 is built from 17 residues. DNA for the CDR3: TGCGCCAGCAGCCAAGATAGGGATCTGCGCGCGAGCACTGAAGCTTTCTTT. It yields the protein CASSQDRDLRASTEAFF.

This rearrangement joins TRBV18 to TRBJ1-4, with D uncertain. The CDR3 loop spans 15 amino acids. CDR1 and CDR2 from the germline V gene are KGHSH and LQKENI. V lost 0 bases to trimming and J lost 4 bases, with 9 bases between them. CDR3 DNA: TGTGCCAGCTCACCACCGAGGCAGCATAATGAAAAACTGTTTTTT. This encodes CASSPPRQHNEKLFF. Together with reference TRBV18 and TRBJ1-4, the CDR3 gives the full variable domain: NAGVMQNPRHLVRRRGQEARLRCSPMKGHSHVYWYRQLPEEGLKFMVYLQKENIIDESGMPKERFSAEFPKEGPSILRIQQVVRGDSAAYFCASSPPRQHNEKLFFGSGTQLSVL.

The V gene is TRBV11-2, the J gene TRBJ2-1, with 7 bases fitting TRBD2. CDR1 is SGHAT, CDR2 FQNNGV, per germline. The V gene end was trimmed by 0 bases and the J gene end by 2 bases; junction bases not matched to a gene: 4. The CDR3 has 16 amino acids. The CDR3 protein is CASSLEPSGAYNEQFF. The CDR3 region has the DNA TGTGCCAGCAGCTTAGAGCCGAGCGGGGCCTACAATGAGCAGTTCTTC.

The CDR3 is CASSDRTSYEQYF. The CDR3 nucleotides are TGTGCCAGCAGTGACCGAACCTCCTACGAGCAGTACTTC. V is TRBV25-1 and J is TRBJ2-7; the D is unclear. Germline-derived CDR1 and CDR2 are MGHDK and SYGVNS. The ends were cut back, 3 bases at V and 0 bases at J, with 6 bases in the middle. CDR3 length: 13 amino acids.

This rearrangement joins TRBV2 to TRBJ1-5; D gene uncertain. The V and J ends lost 2 bases and 0 bases respectively, with 5 bases between them. CDR1 is SNHLY, CDR2 FYNNEI, per germline. The CDR3 totals 14 residues. CDR3 sequence reads: CASSERVSNQPQHF. CDR3 bases: TGTGCCAGCAGTGAACGTGTTAGCAATCAGCCCCAGCATTTT.